This T cell receptor (beta chain) is drawn from a study of T cell responses to AZD1222 COVID-19 vaccine listed by TCRdb under 2021. Study-level background: TCR sequencing was performed for 230 to 250 trial participants, of whom about 200 were given two doses of AZD1222 and roughly 25 were given two doses of MenACWY control vaccine. Trial participants were enrolled by age into 18-55, 56-69 and 70-plus year subgroups, with roughly 160, 29 and 62 TCR-sequenced participants respectively.

The germline V gene yields MGHDK for CDR1 and SYGVNS for CDR2. Including cysteine and phenylalanine, the CDR3 has 14 amino acids. CDR3 DNA is the only sequence kept; it has 42 bases, read in frame from the first base. Trimming at the junction amounts to 2 bases on V and 4 bases on J, and the germline ends lie 6 bases apart. The CDR3 regions of human TCRbeta chains were analyzed by immunosequencing. On the authors' methods: Repertoire TCRs were matched against a reference library of SARS-CoV-2-specific TCRs generated with the MIRA antigen-specificity platform. Breadth was defined as the fraction of unique TCRs that were SARS-CoV-2-associated. Depth was defined as the fraction of total T cells that were SARS-CoV-2-associated. Using the MIRA data, each spike-specific TCR was mapped to the spike region that the TCR reacts to and placed in a CD4 or CD8 class. Log10-transformed breadth and depth values were compared by one-way ANOVA with Sidak's multiple comparisons tests. Held by TCRdb, this immuneACCESS table contains in-frame sequences only and omits some clones. Under half of the omission traces to an unresolved V gene where checked; the cause of the rest is unknown. The D gene and trimming were derived from the DNA, and the V and J assignments and clone size from that table. The sample table lists some 70,000 clones, 80% of them with a count of one. The ten largest clones represent over 12% of the sample.

Results and caveats for the whole study, not just this receptor: Most participants were white British and females outnumbered males, and the authors suggested that clonal diversity may have been underestimated. The 56-69-year group was small, and its depth increase did not reach significance, likely because of low power. Epitopes outside the regions mutated in the B.1.351 and B.1.1.7 variants were reportedly recognized by nearly half of the unique spike-specific TCRs. No day 14 peak-response samples were available, so repertoires were characterized only after the peak T cell response. Only 5 to 7 AZD1222 recipients were SARS-CoV-2 seropositive at baseline, limiting conclusions about previously exposed vaccinees. The vaccine-associated CD4 TCRs covered the entire spike protein, and the dominant responses fell in regions 160-218 and 743-854. After two AZD1222 doses, spike-specific TCR breadth and depth were significantly higher than at day 0 and than in MenACWY recipients.

This clone was counted a single time. It has no known antigen specificity. No qualities accompany the bases; no much larger clone lies one base away. The meaning of the sample's time point label: about 28 days (+/-7) after the second vaccine dose. AZD1222 recipients given second doses at about 4 weeks or at about 12 weeks were pooled, since spike-specific TCR depth and breadth were not found to differ between the two schedules. Samples from vaccinated people were obtained from the UK trials COV001 and COV002, which included a single-blind randomized controlled phase 2/3 trial of AZD1222 (ChAdOx1 nCoV-19) in healthy adults. For TCRbeta chain sequencing, PBMC samples were collected from trial participants at day 0 and at day 28 after the second dose.

The chain links TRBV25-1 with TRBJ1-6, with the D gene call left open. The clonotype comes from an adult who received the AZD1222 COVID-19 vaccine. The input for sequencing was peripheral blood, taken 28 days after the second AZD1222 dose. The CDR3 region: CASSETGYNSPLHF. The base sequence is TGTGCCAGCAGTGAAACCGGTTATAATTCACCCCTCCACTTT.